The source of this TCR beta chain is a study of blood T cell repertoires in COVID-19. Clones were read by immunoSEQ multiplex PCR, and TCRdb kept only the in-frame ones, dropping some. The table has roughly 250,000 clones, approximately 90% seen once. CDR3 length equals 15 residues. Germline values: CDR1 SGHVS, CDR2 FNYEAQ. With V trimmed by 1 base and J by 2 bases, 3 bases remained unmatched. The specimen sequenced was peripheral blood. This receptor was identified in a young man with acute or convalescent COVID-19. The gene calls are TRBV7-6 and TRBJ2-7; 9 bases are shared with TRBD2. CDR3 protein: CASSLDSGSAYEQYF. The CDR3 DNA reads TGTGCCAGCAGCTTAGATAGCGGGAGTGCCTACGAGCAGTACTTC. Looking up the rest from reference TRBV7-6 and TRBJ2-7 gives the full variable domain: GAGVSQSPRYKVTKRGQDVALRCDPISGHVSLYWYRQALGQGPEFLTYFNYEAQQDKSGLPNDRFSAERPEGSISTLTIQRTEQRDSAMYRCASSLDSGSAYEQYFGPGTRLTVT.